Shown below are 23 T cell receptor beta chains from a single sample sequenced in a study of post-analysis software for immune sequencing data. Their cognate antigens are unknown. Findings of the study overall: Controls showed lower frequencies than patients for several TRBV segments, and TRBV5-6, TRBV5-1 and TRBV20-1 were among these.

TCR beta cDNA libraries had unique molecular identifiers. In TCRdb, the PCR reads were re-called with MiXCR into one record per CDR3 protein. The data hold under 200,000 distinct CDR3 sequences, with around 29% observed a single time. Sequencing used blood. The receptors originated from a girl aged 2-17 years with multiple sclerosis.

This clonotype has more than one count but fewer than ten. This chain uses TRBV7-9 with TRBJ1-2, with a possible D match to TRBD1 (6 bases). Germline CDR1 is SEHNR and CDR2 is FQNEAQ (reference sequence). The V end was cut by 0 bases, the J end by 0 bases, with 8 bases between. The length of the CDR3 is 15 residues. The CDR3 loop reads CASSLAGGPNYGYTF. DNA of the CDR3: TGTGCCAGCAGCTTAGCAGGGGGACCTAACTATGGCTACACCTTC.

As to this clonotype: Possible read error: a much larger clone is one base away. V gene TRBV7-2 combines with J gene TRBJ2-5; 11 positions match TRBD1. Matching the DNA end better, TRBJ2-1 makes the J call doubtful. Germline V gene sequence: CDR1 SGHTA, CDR2 FQGNSA. The CDR3 is 15 amino acids. The CDR3 spells CASRETGTGGETQFF. In nucleotides, the CDR3 is TGTGCCAGCAGGGAGACCGGGACAGGGGGTGAGACCCAGTTCTTC.

The chain carries TRBV30 and TRBJ1-1; TRBD1 is a possible D gene (6 bases). From germline, CDR1 is GTSNPN and CDR2 SVGIG (reference sequence). V was pared by 5 bases and J by 4 bases, with 14 bases between. This CDR3 contains 13 residues. In DNA, the CDR3 is TGTGCCTGGGGAGGCGGGGGGCGCACTGAAGCTTTCTTT. It specifies CAWGGGGRTEAFF.

Ten or more counts support this clonotype. The chain is built from TRBV28 and TRBJ2-7; D may be TRBD2 (6 bases). Trimming shortened V by 3 bases and J by 4 bases, and 16 bases separated the two germline ends. CDR3 size: 15 residues. Germline values: CDR1 MDHEN, CDR2 SYDVKM. As DNA, the CDR3 is TGTGCCAGCAGTTTGGGAGGAACGGGAGATTACGAGCAGTACTTC. As protein: CASSLGGTGDYEQYF.

This clonotype was found a few times. This may arise from a read error, as a much more abundant clone is one base away. The chain recombines TRBV20-1 with TRBJ2-5; 15 positions match TRBD2. This CDR3 spans 14 amino acids. Per germline, CDR1 DFQATT and CDR2 SNEGSKA (reference sequence). With V trimmed by 3 bases and J by 4 bases, 0 bases remained unmatched. CDR3 sequence reads: CSARGLAGGETQYF. The CDR3 DNA is TGCAGTGCTAGGGGACTAGCGGGAGGAGAGACCCAGTACTTC.

The chain links TRBV12-3 or TRBV12-4 to TRBJ2-1; TRBD2 might be the D (6 bases). The CDR3 covers 12 residues. V lost 7 bases and J lost 8, with 12 bases in between. The CDR3 is CASTLRGYEQFF. CDR3 in DNA: TGTGCCAGCACCTTGCGGGGATATGAGCAGTTCTTC.

This clonotype was counted a few times. The chain has TRBV28 and TRBJ2-3; 7 bases fit TRBD2. V lost 5 bases to trimming and J lost 4 bases; unmatched junction nucleotides: 15. The germline V gene has CDR1 MDHEN and CDR2 SYDVKM. The CDR3 is 17 residues long. CDR3 coding DNA: TGTGCCAGCAGTCCCCTCATAGCGGGTGAAATCGCAGATACGCAGTATTTT. Its protein product is CASSPLIAGEIADTQYF.

This chain links TRBV7-9 with TRBJ2-7, with D tentatively TRBD1 (5 bases). Germline lookup yields CDR1 SEHNR and CDR2 FQNEAQ (reference sequence). The V end lost 4 bases, the J end lost 2 bases, and 15 bases lay between the germline ends. The CDR3 sequence is 15 residues long. CDR3 region: CASSSHRTGTYEQYF. The CDR3, as DNA: TGTGCCAGCAGCTCACACCGTACAGGTACCTACGAGCAGTACTTC.

This rearrangement joins TRBV6-5 to TRBJ1-5; D gene unclear. In germline, CDR1 is MNHEY, CDR2 SVGAGI. Trimming shortened V by 8 bases and J by 0 bases, and 11 bases separated the two germline ends. The CDR3 contains 14 residues. The CDR3 DNA reads as TGTGCCAGCGGACTCCTAAATAGCAATCAGCCCCAGCATTTT. Its translation: CASGLLNSNQPQHF.

The chain is built from TRBV20-1 and TRBJ1-2; no clear D gene. V was trimmed by 1 base and J by 2 bases, leaving 11 bases between them. The CDR3 consists of 14 residues. Germline CDR1 reads DFQATT; CDR2 reads SNEGSKA (reference sequence). The CDR3 coding sequence is TGCAGTGCTAGAGGGATCAGCCTAAACTATGGCTACACCTTC. Its translation: CSARGISLNYGYTF.

This clonotype was observed many times. The chain links TRBV2 to TRBJ2-5, with D perhaps TRBD1 (6 bases). Trimming pared 4 bases from V and 3 bases from J, leaving 9 bases between. This CDR3 region has 13 residues. The germline gives CDR1 SNHLY, CDR2 FYNNEI. CDR3 bases: TGTGCCAGCAGTGCCGGGACAAAAGAGACCCAGTACTTC. As protein: CASSAGTKETQYF.

The J gene is TRBJ1-1, the V gene TRBV12-3 or TRBV12-4; 8 bases are a match to TRBD1. This CDR3 region has 14 residues. Losses at the gene ends were 7 bases for V and 2 bases for J; bases not matched to a gene: 6. DNA for the CDR3: TGTGCCAGCACCCAGACAGGGGCAAACACTGAAGCTTTCTTT. Amino acids: CASTQTGANTEAFF.

Comments on this clonotype: A read error may be the cause here, since a much bigger clone is one base away. The rearrangement links TRBV5-1 to TRBJ2-7; D is perhaps TRBD2 (6 bases). The J call may be wrong; the DNA end is better matched by TRBJ2-5. This CDR3 contains 15 residues. CDR1 SGHRS and CDR2 YFSETQ come from the germline V gene. Here the CDR3 DNA reads TGCGCCAGCAGCTTGGTCGACTCGGCGGGGGAGACCCAGTACTTC. Protein sequence: CASSLVDSAGETQYF.

As regards this clonotype: Given a much more abundant clone one base away, this may be a read error. This chain joins TRBV5-1 and TRBJ2-3; D gene ambiguous. From germline, CDR1 is SGHRS and CDR2 YFSETQ. The CDR3 has 15 residues. V was shortened by 6 bases and J by 1 base, with 15 bases between the two germline ends. The CDR3 reads CASNPTSGGTDTQYF. The CDR3, as DNA: TGCGCCAGCAACCCTACCTCTGGGGGCACAGATACGCAGTATTTT.

This chain joins TRBV12-3 or TRBV12-4 and TRBJ2-4, with 7 nucleotides matching TRBD2. Losses at the gene ends were 7 bases for V and 7 bases for J; bases not matched to a gene: 10. The CDR3 is 14 amino acids. The CDR3 nucleotides read TGTGCCAGCACTCCTGGGCAGGGAGGGAACATTCAGTACTTC. It specifies CASTPGQGGNIQYF.

This clonotype was counted only a few times. The rearrangement links TRBV11-2 to TRBJ2-7; D is undetermined. V was trimmed by 4 bases and J by 1 base, leaving 5 bases between them. The germline gives CDR1 SGHAT, CDR2 FQNNGV. The CDR3 covers 12 residues. CDR3 sequence reads: CASSSTSYEQYF. In DNA form, the CDR3 reads TGTGCCAGCAGCTCAACGTCCTACGAGCAGTACTTC.

Note on this clonotype: This may come from a read error, since a much larger clone is one base off. The chain couples TRBV15 to TRBJ1-2; D is undetermined. This CDR3 has 13 residues. The germline V gene has CDR1 LNHNV and CDR2 YYDKDF (reference sequence). Between the trimmed V and J ends, which lost 5 bases and 4 bases, there was a span of 11 bases. CDR3 protein: CATSLSRGYGYTF. The CDR3 DNA reads as TGTGCCACCAGCCTAAGCCGGGGCTATGGCTACACCTTC.

This clonotype came up a few times. The chain is built from TRBV20-1 and TRBJ1-1, with 9 bases that match TRBD1. The CDR3 is 13 residues long. CDR1 is DFQATT, CDR2 SNEGSKA, per germline (reference sequence). The junction had 7 bases not matched to a gene; V was cut back by 6 bases and J by 5 bases. The CDR3 reads CSATGGRGTEAFF. The DNA for the CDR3 is TGCAGTGCCACAGGGGGCAGGGGGACTGAAGCTTTCTTT.

This clonotype has only a few counts. The chain carries TRBV6-1 and TRBJ1-5; a weak D match, TRBD1 (5 bases). The CDR3 contains 16 residues. Trimming took 5 bases from V and 9 from J, leaving 23 bases between them. Germline V gene sequence: CDR1 MNHNS, CDR2 SASEGT. The CDR3 sequence: CASSRGRTGTWRPQHF. DNA for the CDR3: TGTGCCAGCAGTCGGGGCAGGACCGGTACCTGGAGGCCCCAGCATTTT.

Comments on this clonotype: Only one base separates this from a far larger clonotype, so it likely reflects a read error. The V gene is TRBV18, the J gene TRBJ2-4; perhaps TRBD1 as D (5 bases). The DNA end is a closer match to TRBJ2-7, so the J assignment may be wrong. CDR3 length: 12 amino acids. CDR1 is KGHSH and CDR2 is LQKENI in the germline V gene. In DNA form, the CDR3 reads TGTGCCAGCTCACAACAGGAATACGAGCAGTACTTC. It specifies CASSQQEYEQYF.

This clonotype was counted between two and nine times. J is TRBJ1-1 and V is TRBV6-5; 8 bases fit TRBD1. V was clipped by 0 bases and J by 4 bases; unmatched bases: 1. The germline CDR1 and CDR2 sequences are MNHEY and SVGAGI. The CDR3 consists of 14 residues. This chain's CDR3 is CASSYSTGVTEAFF. The CDR3 DNA reads as TGTGCCAGCAGTTACTCGACAGGGGTCACTGAAGCTTTCTTT.

This clonotype was counted only a few times. The chain carries TRBV29-1 and TRBJ1-1; D uncertain. CDR3 length: 12 residues. V lost 4 bases, J lost 1 base, and 7 bases lay in between. Germline V gene lookup returns CDR1 SQVTM and CDR2 ANQGSEA. The DNA for the CDR3 is TGCAGCGTTGTTTGGGGGAACACTGAAGCTTTCTTT. Amino acid sequence: CSVVWGNTEAFF.

This clonotype was picked up a small number of times. The V gene is TRBV20-1, the J gene TRBJ1-2, with 8 bases matching TRBD1. Germline-derived CDR1 and CDR2 are DFQATT and SNEGSKA (reference sequence). V was clipped by 0 bases and J by 10 bases; unmatched bases: 16. This CDR3 comprises 16 residues. The CDR3 DNA follows: TGCAGTGCTAGAGAACGAAGTCACAGGGGGATACTCTACTACACCTTC. This codes for CSARERSHRGILYYTF.